Listed below are T cell receptor beta chains from one sample, sequenced in a study of blood T cells in healthy people across ages. In TCRdb, the 5' RACE reads were re-called with MiXCR into one record per CDR3 protein. Altogether fewer than 900,000 distinct CDR3 sequences are present, about 52% being singletons, with the ten largest covering around 32%. The sequenced sample was blood. The receptors come from an older woman in good health. CDR3s include the opening cysteine and the closing phenylalanine or tryptophan. Fields, in order: clone size, V gene, CDR3 protein. A row's size may be missing; if present it is once, few, many or a size class.

. TRBV3-1 CASNQVQGGTEAFF
once TRBV6-5 CASSPYGTGEYEQYF
. TRBV13 CASSHRLQREGYHLSEQYF
. TRBV5-4 CASSQDGIGTQYF
. TRBV24-1 CATSDMGGTGAQEAQCF
. TRBV9 CASSPTRDPGNEQYF
. TRBV20-1 CSARLEREQFF
many TRBV29-1 CSVSGSVDEQYF
. TRBV28 CASSRLYVAYNEQFF
. TRBV6-4 CASSGTSGTDYNEQYF
few TRBV7-3 CASSLIRSATHNEQFF
few TRBV4-3 CASSQTRDMNTEAFF
. TRBV12-3/TRBV12-4 CASSFTDRGTEQYF
few TRBV27 CASSLGPSGYYEQYF
. TRBV7-6 CASSARPLYGYTF
. TRBV28 CASSFQGGPNYGYTF
. TRBV5-5 CASRGEGVDGYF
few TRBV5-5 CASSLATGGPYSYGYTF
few TRBV3-1 CASSHLQNTEAFF
many TRBV29-1 CSGWSGTDTQYF
once TRBV30 CAWSRTGFYGYTF
. TRBV4-3 CASSQRSSGSNEQFF